The TCR beta chain described here comes from a study of blood T cell repertoires in COVID-19. Across the study: Acute and convalescent COVID-19 samples came from the United States, Italy and Spain. In each case, the material was cDNA or gDNA derived from T cells, B-cell-depleted T cells, or PBMCs.

The authors' processing: Amplification of reference gene primers was used by the study to estimate nucleated cell counts. The repertoire was sequenced with immunoSEQ multiplex PCR; TCRdb's copy has only in-frame clones and lacks some. V and J calls and clone size follow that table, whereas D and trimming were derived from the DNA. The sample holds 200,000 or so clones; about 80% are singletons and the top ten take 3%. V was trimmed by 4 bases and J by 2 bases, leaving 16 bases between them. CDR3 length: 15 residues. Germline V gives CDR1 SGHRS, CDR2 YFSETQ. Sequenced material: peripheral blood. The chain joins TRBV5-1 to TRBJ2-7; D may be TRBD2 (5 bases). This receptor was taken from a woman aged 25 to 39 who had recovered from COVID-19. The CDR3 is CASSPGITATYEQYF. CDR3 sequence (DNA): TGCGCCAGCAGCCCGGGGATCACGGCCACCTACGAGCAGTACTTC.